The 14 T cell receptor beta chains in this list originate from one sample, sequenced in a study of blood T cell repertoires in COVID-19. Profiled with immunoSEQ multiplex PCR; TCRdb holds only in-frame clones, not every one. The sample holds roughly 230,000 clones; approximately 81% are singletons and the top ten take around 3.5%. The sequencing input was peripheral blood. Receptors were obtained from a woman of 80 years or more with acute or convalescent COVID-19.

This chain links TRBV18 with TRBJ2-7, with D tentatively TRBD1 (6 bases). This CDR3 region has 15 residues. Deletions cut 3 bases from V and 6 bases from J, with 18 bases between. Germline V gene lookup returns CDR1 KGHSH and CDR2 LQKENI. CDR3 DNA: TGTGCCAGCTCACCGAAACAGGGTCCGGTATCCGAGCAGTACTTC. Its protein is CASSPKQGPVSEQYF.

This chain connects TRBV6-5 to TRBJ2-5, with 7 bases identical to TRBD1. Per the germline V gene, CDR1 is MNHEY and CDR2 is SVGAGI. The CDR3 spans 14 residues. J was trimmed by 4 bases and V by 6 bases; bases with no gene match: 8. In DNA form, the CDR3 reads TGTGCCAGCAGCGCGGTAGGGGGCCTAGAGACCCAGTACTTC. Translated, it gives CASSAVGGLETQYF.

This chain joins TRBV27 and TRBJ2-1; no definite D call. The CDR3 is made up of 15 amino acids. The germline V gene encodes CDR1 MNHEY and CDR2 SMNVEV (reference sequence). Deletions cut 5 bases from V and 2 bases from J, with 13 bases between. The CDR3, as DNA: TGTGCCAGCAGTCGGGTATCGGGTCCCTACAATGAGCAGTTCTTC. This translates into CASSRVSGPYNEQFF.

This clone occurred a few times. CDR3 sequence: CASRALAGGYTGELFF. CDR3 bases: TGTGCCAGCAGGGCATTGGCGGGGGGTTACACCGGGGAGCTGTTTTTT. This sequence joins TRBV7-3 and TRBJ2-2; 8 positions match TRBD2. J gave up 3 bases and V 6 bases, and 9 bases lay outside the gene matches. The CDR3 covers 16 residues. Germline CDR1 reads SGHTA; CDR2 reads FQGTGA. The full variable domain, with the rest looked up from reference TRBV7-3 and TRBJ2-2, is GAGVSQTPSNKVTEKGKYVELRCDPISGHTALYWYRQSLGQGPEFLIYFQGTGAADDSGLPNDRFFAVRPEGSVSTLKIQRTERGDSAVYLCASRALAGGYTGELFFGEGSRLTVL.

This clone turned up a few times. The chain uses TRBV6-5 and TRBJ1-1; 9 nucleotides agree with TRBD1. Unmatched junction bases numbered 13, after V lost 9 bases and J lost 5 bases. The germline V gene has CDR1 MNHEY and CDR2 SVGAGI. This CDR3 spans 15 amino acids. CDR3 in amino acids: CASVRDRDRGTEAFF. For the CDR3, the DNA is TGTGCCAGTGTCCGGGACAGGGACCGGGGGACTGAAGCTTTCTTT.

The chain combines TRBV7-6 with TRBJ1-2; perhaps TRBD1 as D (5 bases). Trimming left V 5 bases short and J 4 bases short, with 29 bases between. This CDR3 contains 19 residues. Germline loops: CDR1 SGHVS, CDR2 FNYEAQ. CDR3 protein: CASSPKDHSQGTTGYGYTF. The CDR3 DNA sequence: TGTGCCAGCAGCCCGAAAGACCACTCCCAGGGAACGACGGGCTATGGCTACACCTTC.

The chain has TRBV4-1 and TRBJ1-5; no reliable D call. The V gene's germline CDR1 is MGHRA and CDR2 YSYEKL. Between the trimmed V and J ends, which lost 0 bases and 0 bases, there was a span of 6 bases. The CDR3 runs to 15 residues. This CDR3 reads CASSQDQRSNQPQHF. In DNA, the CDR3 is TGCGCCAGCAGCCAAGACCAGCGTAGCAATCAGCCCCAGCATTTT.

The genes are TRBV24-1 and TRBJ2-3, with TRBD2 identical over 7 bases. The CDR3 loop spans 17 amino acids. The V gene's germline CDR1 is KGHDR and CDR2 SFDVKD. The V gene end was trimmed by 3 bases and the J gene end by 1 base; junction bases not matched to a gene: 9. In DNA, the CDR3 is TGTGCCACCAGTGATAGGTCGGCGGGGGTGCGCACAGATACGCAGTATTTT. Its translation: CATSDRSAGVRTDTQYF.

This chain joins TRBV30 and TRBJ1-2, with 8 bases matching TRBD1. The V segment lost 0 bases and the J segment 7 bases; nucleotides outside the gene matches: 4. From germline, CDR1 is GTSNPN and CDR2 SVGIG (reference sequence). The CDR3 is 13 residues long. DNA for the CDR3: TGTGCCTGGAGTGTACAGGGGGACAGTGGCTACACCTTC. It encodes CAWSVQGDSGYTF.

The rearrangement links TRBV5-5 to TRBJ2-4, with D perhaps TRBD1 (5 bases). The CDR3 is 16 residues long. Germline V gene data show CDR1 as SGHKS and CDR2 as YYEKEE (reference sequence). Between the trimmed V and J ends, which lost 0 bases and 0 bases, there was a span of 10 bases. CDR3 amino acids: CASSLGQTVAKNIQYF. CDR3 nucleotide sequence: TGTGCCAGCAGCTTGGGACAGACAGTAGCCAAAAACATTCAGTACTTC.

The chain carries TRBV7-6 and TRBJ2-3; 8 bases agree with TRBD2. This CDR3 comprises 15 residues. Germline CDR1 reads SGHVS; CDR2 reads FNYEAQ. Trimming at V came to 5 bases and at J to 6 bases, leaving 10 bases not matched to a gene. DNA for the CDR3: TGTGCCAGCAGCCCGGCCGGGGGGGCCCCCGATACGCAGTATTTT. Residues: CASSPAGGAPDTQYF.

The rearrangement links TRBV2 to TRBJ1-5; TRBD1 aligns across 10 bases. Germline trimming cut 5 bases from V and 2 bases from J; bases unmatched to any gene: 3. Germline V gives CDR1 SNHLY, CDR2 FYNNEI. The CDR3 extends over 15 amino acids. The CDR3: CASSRQGAGNQPQHF. CDR3 coding DNA: TGTGCCAGCAGTAGACAGGGGGCCGGCAATCAGCCCCAGCATTTT.

The CDR3, as DNA: TGTGCCAGAAGCACATTCCCAGGACTAGCGGGGGGTGAGTCGCAGTATTTT. It codes for CARSTFPGLAGGESQYF. This chain links TRBV7-5 with TRBJ2-3; TRBD2, the table's D call, was not compared with the DNA. TRBV7-5 is described as a pseudogene. The CDR3 has 17 amino acids.

Written as DNA, the CDR3 is TGTGCCAGCAGTTACCTTAGGACAGGGACTAACACTGAAGCTTTCTTT. Translated: CASSYLRTGTNTEAFF. The V and J genes are TRBV6-5 and TRBJ1-1; 8 bases align to TRBD1. Trimming removed 2 bases from V and 2 bases from J; junction bases left unmatched: 7. This CDR3 region has 16 residues. From germline, CDR1 is MNHEY and CDR2 SVGAGI.